These 2 T cell receptor beta chains came from one sample sequenced in a study of T cell clonotyping in hematopoietic cell transplantation. Measured with immunoSEQ multiplex PCR; TCRdb has only the in-frame clones, and not every one. The sample gives approximately 10,000 clones, approximately 49% of which show up once; around 9% is in the top ten. The sample consisted of PBMCs, taken 30 days after allogeneic stem cell transplant. These receptor sequences come from a male patient aged 45-60 years who had an allogeneic stem cell transplant from an unrelated donor, so the T cells may come from the graft donor. Some clones in this sample may be carry-over from other donors' samples.

This clone appeared a few times. CDR3 in DNA: TGTGCCAGCAGCCTGGATCTAGCGGGGCTGAGGACCAAAAACATTCAGTACTTC. This gives the protein CASSLDLAGLRTKNIQYF. This rearrangement joins TRBV4-2 to TRBJ2-4, with 9 bases aligning to TRBD2. Trimming at V came to 4 bases and at J to 2 bases, leaving 12 bases not matched to a gene. Germline CDR1 is LGHNA and CDR2 is YNFKEQ. The CDR3 consists of 18 residues.

This clone is medium-sized (0.01 to 0.1%) in the sample. V gene TRBV4-2 combines with J gene TRBJ2-7, with 7 bases fitting TRBD2. Germline assignment: CDR1 LGHNA and CDR2 YNFKEQ. Germline trimming cut 0 bases from V and 5 bases from J; bases unmatched to any gene: 16. The CDR3 spans 18 residues. Here the CDR3 DNA reads TGTGCCAGCAGCCAAGATGGGGAGGGAGGGCCTTCCCTCCACGAGCAGTACTTC. Its protein is CASSQDGEGGPSLHEQYF.